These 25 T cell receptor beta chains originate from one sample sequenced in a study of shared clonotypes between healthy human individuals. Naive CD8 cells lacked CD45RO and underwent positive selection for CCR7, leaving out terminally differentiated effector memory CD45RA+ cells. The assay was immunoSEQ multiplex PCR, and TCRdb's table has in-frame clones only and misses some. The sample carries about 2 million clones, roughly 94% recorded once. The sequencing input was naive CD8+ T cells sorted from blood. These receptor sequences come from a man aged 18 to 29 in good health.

CDR3 protein: CASTQPGQGAYEQYF. The CDR3 DNA reads as TGCGCCAGCACCCAACCGGGACAGGGTGCCTACGAGCAGTACTTC. The chain joins TRBV5-1 to TRBJ2-7; 9 bases fit TRBD1. The CDR3 totals 15 residues. Germline values: CDR1 SGHRS, CDR2 YFSETQ. V shed 6 bases and J 2 bases; nucleotides not matched to a gene: 9. Looking up the rest from reference TRBV5-1 and TRBJ2-7 gives the full variable domain: KAGVTQTPRYLIKTRGQQVTLSCSPISGHRSVSWYQQTPGQGLQFLFEYFSETQRNKGNFPGRFSGRQFSNSRSEMNVSTLELGDSALYLCASTQPGQGAYEQYFGPGTRLTVT.

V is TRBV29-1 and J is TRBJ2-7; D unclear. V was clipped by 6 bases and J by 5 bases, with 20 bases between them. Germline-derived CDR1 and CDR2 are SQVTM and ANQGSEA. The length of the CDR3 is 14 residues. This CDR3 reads CSVTRRESPNEQYF. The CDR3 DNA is TGCAGCGTCACCAGAAGAGAATCTCCTAACGAGCAGTACTTC.

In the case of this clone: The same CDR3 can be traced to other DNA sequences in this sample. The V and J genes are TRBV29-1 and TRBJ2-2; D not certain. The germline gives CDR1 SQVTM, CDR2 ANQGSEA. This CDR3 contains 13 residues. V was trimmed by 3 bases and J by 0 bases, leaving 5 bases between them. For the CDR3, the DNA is TGCAGCGTTGACAGGCCGAACACCGGGGAGCTGTTTTTT. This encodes CSVDRPNTGELFF.

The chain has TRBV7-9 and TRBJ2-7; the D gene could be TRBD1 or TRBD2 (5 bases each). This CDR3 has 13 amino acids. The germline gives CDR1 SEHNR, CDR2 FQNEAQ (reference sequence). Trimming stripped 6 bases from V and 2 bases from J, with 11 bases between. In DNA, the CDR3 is TGTGCCAGCAGTGAGATGGGGGCCTACGAGCAGTACTTC. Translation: CASSEMGAYEQYF.

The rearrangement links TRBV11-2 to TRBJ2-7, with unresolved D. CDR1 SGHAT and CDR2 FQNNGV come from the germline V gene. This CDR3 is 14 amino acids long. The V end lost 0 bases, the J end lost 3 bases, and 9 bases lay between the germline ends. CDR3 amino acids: CASSLDVVGYEQYF. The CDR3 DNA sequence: TGTGCCAGCAGCTTAGATGTGGTTGGCTACGAGCAGTACTTC.

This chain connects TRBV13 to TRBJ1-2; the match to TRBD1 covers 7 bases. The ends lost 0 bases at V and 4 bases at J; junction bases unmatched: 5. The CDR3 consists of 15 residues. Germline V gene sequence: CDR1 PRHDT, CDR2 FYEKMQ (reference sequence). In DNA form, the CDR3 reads TGTGCCAGCAGCTTAGGAAGGGGGCAGGGCTATGGCTACACCTTC. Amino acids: CASSLGRGQGYGYTF.

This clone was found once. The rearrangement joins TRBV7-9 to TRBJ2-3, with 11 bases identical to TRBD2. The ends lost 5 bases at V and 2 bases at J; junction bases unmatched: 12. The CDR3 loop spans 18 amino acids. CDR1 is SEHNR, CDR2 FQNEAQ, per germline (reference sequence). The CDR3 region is CASSIGASGGLATDTQYF. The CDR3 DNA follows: TGTGCCAGCAGCATAGGAGCTAGCGGGGGGCTAGCCACAGATACGCAGTATTTT.

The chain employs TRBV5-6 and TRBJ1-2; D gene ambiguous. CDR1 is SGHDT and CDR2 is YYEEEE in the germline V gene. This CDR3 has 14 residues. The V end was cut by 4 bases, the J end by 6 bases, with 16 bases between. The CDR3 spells CASSLMDVRDGYTF. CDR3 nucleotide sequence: TGTGCCAGCAGCCTTATGGATGTGAGGGATGGCTACACCTTC.

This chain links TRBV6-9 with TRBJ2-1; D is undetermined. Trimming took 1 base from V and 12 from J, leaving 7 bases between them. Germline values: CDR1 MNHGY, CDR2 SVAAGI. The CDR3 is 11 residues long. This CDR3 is CASSYFYRQFF. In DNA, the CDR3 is TGTGCCAGCAGTTATTTTTACAGGCAGTTCTTC.

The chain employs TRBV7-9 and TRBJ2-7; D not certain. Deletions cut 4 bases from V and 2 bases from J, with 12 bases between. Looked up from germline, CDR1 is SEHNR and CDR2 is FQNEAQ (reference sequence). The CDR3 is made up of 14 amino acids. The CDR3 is CASSYPAVAYEQYF. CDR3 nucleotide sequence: TGTGCCAGCAGCTACCCGGCGGTGGCCTACGAGCAGTACTTC. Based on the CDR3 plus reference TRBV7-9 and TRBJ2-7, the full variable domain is DTGVSQNPRHKITKRGQNVTFRCDPISEHNRLYWYRQTLGQGPEFLTYFQNEAQLEKSRLLSDRFSAERPKGSFSTLEIQRTEQGDSAMYLCASSYPAVAYEQYFGPGTRLTVT.

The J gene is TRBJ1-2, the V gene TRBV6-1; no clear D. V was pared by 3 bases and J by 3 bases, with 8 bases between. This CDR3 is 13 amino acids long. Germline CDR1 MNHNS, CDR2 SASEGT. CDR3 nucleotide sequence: TGTGCCAGCAGTGACCTAGCATACTATGGCTACACCTTC. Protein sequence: CASSDLAYYGYTF.

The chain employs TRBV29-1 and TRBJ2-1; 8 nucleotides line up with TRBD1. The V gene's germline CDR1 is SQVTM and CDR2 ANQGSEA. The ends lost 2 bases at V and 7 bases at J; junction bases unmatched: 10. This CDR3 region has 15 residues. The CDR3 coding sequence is TGCAGCGTTGAAAGGTGGCAGGGGGCGCGAAATGAGCAGTTCTTC. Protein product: CSVERWQGARNEQFF.

The CDR3 is CASRPGTSGDNEQFF. The CDR3 DNA sequence: TGTGCCAGCAGACCCGGCACTAGCGGGGACAATGAGCAGTTCTTC. The chain employs TRBV27 and TRBJ2-1, with 10 bases identical to TRBD2. After removal of 6 bases from V and 5 bases from J, the junction contained 7 bases not matched to a gene. CDR3 size: 15 residues. Looked up from germline, CDR1 is MNHEY and CDR2 is SMNVEV (reference sequence).

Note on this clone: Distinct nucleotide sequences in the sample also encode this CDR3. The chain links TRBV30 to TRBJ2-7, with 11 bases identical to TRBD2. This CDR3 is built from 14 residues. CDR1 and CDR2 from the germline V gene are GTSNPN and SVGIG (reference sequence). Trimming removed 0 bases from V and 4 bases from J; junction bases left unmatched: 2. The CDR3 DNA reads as TGTGCCTGGAGTGTAGGGACTAGCGGTTACGAGCAGTACTTC. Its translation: CAWSVGTSGYEQYF.

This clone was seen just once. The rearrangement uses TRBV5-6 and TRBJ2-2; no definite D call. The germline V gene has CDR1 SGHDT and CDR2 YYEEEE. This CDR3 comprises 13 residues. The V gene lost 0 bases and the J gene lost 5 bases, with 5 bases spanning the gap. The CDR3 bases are TGTGCCAGCAGCTTGGGTGAGACCGGGGAGCTGTTTTTT. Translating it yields CASSLGETGELFF.

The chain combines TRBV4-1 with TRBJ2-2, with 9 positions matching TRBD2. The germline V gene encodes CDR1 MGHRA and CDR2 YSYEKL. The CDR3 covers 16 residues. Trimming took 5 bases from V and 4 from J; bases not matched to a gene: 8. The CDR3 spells CASSYLAGEGTGELFF. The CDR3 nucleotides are TGCGCCAGCAGCTATTTAGCGGGAGAGGGCACCGGGGAGCTGTTTTTT.

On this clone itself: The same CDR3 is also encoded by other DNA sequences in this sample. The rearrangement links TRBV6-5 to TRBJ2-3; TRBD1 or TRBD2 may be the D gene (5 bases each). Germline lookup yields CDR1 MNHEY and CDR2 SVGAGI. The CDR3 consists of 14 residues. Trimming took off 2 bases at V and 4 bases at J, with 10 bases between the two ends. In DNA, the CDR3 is TGTGCCAGCAGTTACGTCGGGGCCGCAGATACGCAGTATTTT. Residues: CASSYVGAADTQYF.

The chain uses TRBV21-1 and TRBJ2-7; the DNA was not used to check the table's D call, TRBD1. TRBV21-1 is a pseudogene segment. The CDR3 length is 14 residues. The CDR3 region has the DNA TGTGCCAGCACTCCGGGACAGACCTCCTACGAGCAGTACTTC. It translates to CASTPGQTSYEQYF.

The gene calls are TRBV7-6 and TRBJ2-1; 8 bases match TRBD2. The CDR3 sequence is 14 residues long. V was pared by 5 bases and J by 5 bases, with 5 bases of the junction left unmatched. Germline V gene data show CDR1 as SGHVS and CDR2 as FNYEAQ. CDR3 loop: CASSLSGMDNEQFF. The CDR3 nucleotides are TGTGCCAGCAGCCTTAGCGGGATGGACAATGAGCAGTTCTTC.

The CDR3 sequence is CASSSGQGTEAFF. CDR3 DNA: TGTGCCAGCAGTTCCGGACAGGGCACTGAAGCTTTCTTT. This chain connects TRBV27 to TRBJ1-1; 8 bases line up with TRBD1. The V segment lost 4 bases and the J segment 4 bases; nucleotides outside the gene matches: 2. Per the germline V gene, CDR1 is MNHEY and CDR2 is SMNVEV (reference sequence). This CDR3 contains 13 residues.

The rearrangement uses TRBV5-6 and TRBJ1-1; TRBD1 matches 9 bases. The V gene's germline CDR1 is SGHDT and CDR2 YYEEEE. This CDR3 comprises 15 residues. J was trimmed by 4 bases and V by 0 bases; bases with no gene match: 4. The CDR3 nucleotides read TGTGCCAGCAGCTTGGGGACAGGGGCGGGCACTGAAGCTTTCTTT. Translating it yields CASSLGTGAGTEAFF. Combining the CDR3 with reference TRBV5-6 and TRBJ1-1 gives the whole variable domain DAGVTQSPTHLIKTRGQQVTLRCSPKSGHDTVSWYQQALGQGPQFIFQYYEEEERQRGNFPDRFSGHQFPNYSSELNVNALLLGDSALYLCASSLGTGAGTEAFFGQGTRLTVV.

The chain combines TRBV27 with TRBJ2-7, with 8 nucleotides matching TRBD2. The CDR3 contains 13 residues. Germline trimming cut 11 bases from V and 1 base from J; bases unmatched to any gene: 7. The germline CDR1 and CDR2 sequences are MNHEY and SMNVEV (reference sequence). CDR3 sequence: CASKAGASYEQYF. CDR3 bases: TGTGCCTCCAAAGCGGGAGCGTCCTACGAGCAGTACTTC.

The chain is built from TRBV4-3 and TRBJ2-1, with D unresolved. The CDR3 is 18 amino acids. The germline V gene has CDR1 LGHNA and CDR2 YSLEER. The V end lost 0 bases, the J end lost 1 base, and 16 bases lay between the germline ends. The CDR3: CASSQDNPTELSYNEQFF. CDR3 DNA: TGCGCCAGCAGCCAAGATAATCCAACAGAACTTTCCTACAATGAGCAGTTCTTC.

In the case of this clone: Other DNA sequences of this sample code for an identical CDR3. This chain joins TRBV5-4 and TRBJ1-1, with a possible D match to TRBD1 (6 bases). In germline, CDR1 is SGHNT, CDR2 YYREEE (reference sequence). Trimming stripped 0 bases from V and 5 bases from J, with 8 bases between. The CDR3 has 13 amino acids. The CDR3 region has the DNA TGTGCCAGCAGCTTGGCAGGGGATACTGAAGCTTTCTTT. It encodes CASSLAGDTEAFF.

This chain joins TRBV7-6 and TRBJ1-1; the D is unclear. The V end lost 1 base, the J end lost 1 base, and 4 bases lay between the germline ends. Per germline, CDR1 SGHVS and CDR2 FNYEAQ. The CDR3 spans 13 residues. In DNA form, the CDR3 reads TGTGCCAGCAGCTTAGGACAGAACACTGAAGCTTTCTTT. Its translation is CASSLGQNTEAFF.